This T cell receptor (beta chain) originates from a study of blood T cell repertoires in COVID-19. Clones were sequenced by immunoSEQ multiplex PCR, and TCRdb holds only the in-frame ones, with some missing. The data hold about 51,000 clones, with less than 90% observed a single time. CDR3 length equals 11 residues. The V and J ends lost 7 bases and 2 bases respectively, with 5 bases between them. CDR1 and CDR2 from the germline V gene are MNHEY and SVGAGI. The receptor was derived from a man aged 60 to 75 with acute or convalescent COVID-19. Sequencing was performed on peripheral blood. This chain connects TRBV6-5 to TRBJ1-2; maybe TRBD1 (5 bases). The CDR3 loop is CASNRNYGYTF. The CDR3 DNA reads as TGTGCCAGCAACAGGAACTATGGCTACACCTTC.